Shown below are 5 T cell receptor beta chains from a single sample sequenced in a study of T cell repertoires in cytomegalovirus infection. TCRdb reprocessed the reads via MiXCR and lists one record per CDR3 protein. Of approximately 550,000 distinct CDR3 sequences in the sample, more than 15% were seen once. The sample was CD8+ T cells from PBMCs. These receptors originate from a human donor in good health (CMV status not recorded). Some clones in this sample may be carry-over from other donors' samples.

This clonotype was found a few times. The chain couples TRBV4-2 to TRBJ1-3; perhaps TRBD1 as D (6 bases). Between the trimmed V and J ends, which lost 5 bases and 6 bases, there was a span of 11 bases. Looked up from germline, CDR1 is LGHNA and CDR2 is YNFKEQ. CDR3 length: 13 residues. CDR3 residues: CASSAHRENTIYF. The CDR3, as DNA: TGTGCCAGCAGCGCCCACAGGGAAAACACCATATATTTT.

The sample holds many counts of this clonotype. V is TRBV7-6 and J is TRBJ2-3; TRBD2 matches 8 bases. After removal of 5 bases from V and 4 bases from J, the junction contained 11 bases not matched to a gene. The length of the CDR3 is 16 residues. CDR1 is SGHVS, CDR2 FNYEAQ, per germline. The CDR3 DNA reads TGTGCCAGCAGCCTCTTGGAAGCGGGAGTGGCAGATACGCAGTATTTT. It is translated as CASSLLEAGVADTQYF.

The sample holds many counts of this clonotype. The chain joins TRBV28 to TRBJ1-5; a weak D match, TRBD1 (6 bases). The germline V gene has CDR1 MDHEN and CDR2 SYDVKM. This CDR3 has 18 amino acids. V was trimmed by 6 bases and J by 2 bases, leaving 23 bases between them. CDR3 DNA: TGTGCCAGCAGCCCCGACAGGCGAGAGATATATGGCAATCAGCCCCAGCATTTT. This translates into CASSPDRREIYGNQPQHF.

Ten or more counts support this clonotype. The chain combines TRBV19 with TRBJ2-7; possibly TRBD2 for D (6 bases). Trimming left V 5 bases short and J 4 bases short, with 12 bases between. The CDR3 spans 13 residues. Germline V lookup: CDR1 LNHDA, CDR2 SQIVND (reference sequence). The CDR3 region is CASSGGTPYEQYF. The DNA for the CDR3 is TGTGCCAGTAGTGGGGGGACTCCTTACGAGCAGTACTTC.

This chain's CDR3 is CASSFTVVTEAFF. The CDR3 DNA follows: TGTGCCAGCAGCTTCACAGTGGTCACTGAAGCTTTCTTT. V is TRBV7-2 and J is TRBJ1-1, with D hard to call. The germline gives CDR1 SGHTA, CDR2 FQGNSA. The ends were cut back, 3 bases at V and 4 bases at J, with 9 bases in the middle. The CDR3 length is 13 residues.